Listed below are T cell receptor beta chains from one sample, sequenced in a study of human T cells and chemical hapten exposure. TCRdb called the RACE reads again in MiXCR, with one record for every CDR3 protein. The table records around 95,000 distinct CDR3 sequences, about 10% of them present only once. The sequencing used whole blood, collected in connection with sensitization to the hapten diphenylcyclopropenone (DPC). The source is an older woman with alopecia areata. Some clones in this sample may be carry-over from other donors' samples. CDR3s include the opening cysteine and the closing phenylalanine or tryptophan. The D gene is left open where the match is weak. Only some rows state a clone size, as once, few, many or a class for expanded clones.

TGTGCCAGCAGCCAAGAGAGGGATTCTAACTATGGCTACACCTTC | CASSQERDSNYGYTF | TRBV4-2 | . | TRBJ1-2 | .
TGCAGCGTTGTCGCGACAGGGGGCACTGAAGCTTTCTTT | CSVVATGGTEAFF | TRBV29-1 | TRBD1 | TRBJ1-1 | few
TGTGCCAGCAGCGTAACGAGGGGAGGGGAGACCCAGTACTTC | CASSVTRGGETQYF | TRBV9 | TRBD2 | TRBJ2-5 | .
TGCAGTGCAACCTATCCTGGACAGGGGAATAATTCACCCCTCCACTTT | CSATYPGQGNNSPLHF | TRBV20-1 | TRBD1 | TRBJ1-6 | few
TGTGCCATCAGCGCGACGCAGCAAGAGACCCAGTACTTC | CAISATQQETQYF | TRBV10-3 | . | TRBJ2-5 | many
TGCAGTGCTAGGGTGACAGGGGGAAGGGAGCAGTTCTTC | CSARVTGGREQFF | TRBV20-1 | TRBD1 | TRBJ2-1 | many
TGTGCCAGCAGTCCCCCTATGAACACTGAAGCTTTCTTT | CASSPPMNTEAFF | TRBV6-5 | . | TRBJ1-1 | few
TGTGCCAGCAGGTTACAGGGGAGAGAGACCCAGTACTTC | CASRLQGRETQYF | TRBV5-6 | TRBD1 | TRBJ2-5 | .
TGTGCCACCACCACAGGGGAATCACACTATGGCTACACCTTC | CATTTGESHYGYTF | TRBV6-6 | TRBD1 | TRBJ1-2 | many
TGCAGTGCTAGCAGGGCAGGGCAAGCCAATTCACCCCTCCACTTT | CSASRAGQANSPLHF | TRBV20-1 | . | TRBJ1-6 | .